Below are 21 T cell receptor beta chains sequenced from a single sample in a study of relationships among human T cell subsets. After CD25, CD56 and CD294 bead selections, the flow-through was collected as Th1 cells. The T cell receptor alpha and beta CDR3 regions were amplified from mRNA by semiquantitative ARM-PCR. ARM-PCR used tagged nested gene-specific primers, then communal superprimers for exponential amplification. A single record per CDR3 protein comes from TCRdb applying MiXCR to the multiplex PCR reads. The profile shows roughly 13,000 distinct CDR3 sequences, approximately 67% of them singletons. Sample: CD4+ Th1 cells sorted from blood. The receptors here all came from a man aged 35-49 years in good health.

The V and J genes are TRBV20-1 and TRBJ1-4; D is ambiguous. The V gene lost 5 bases and the J gene lost 3 bases, with 7 bases spanning the gap. There are 12 residues in the CDR3. Germline V gene sequence: CDR1 DFQATT, CDR2 SNEGSKA (reference sequence). This CDR3 is CSAWTPNEKLFF. CDR3 DNA: TGCAGTGCTTGGACGCCTAATGAAAAACTGTTTTTT.

The chain employs TRBV7-9 and TRBJ2-3, with 7 positions matching TRBD2. V shed 1 base, J shed 2 bases, and the junction held 6 bases outside the gene matches. The CDR3 totals 16 residues. Germline-derived CDR1 and CDR2 are SEHNR and FQNEAQ (reference sequence). CDR3 coding DNA: TGTGCCAGCAGCTTAGGTCTAGCGGTACACACAGATACGCAGTATTTT. It codes for CASSLGLAVHTDTQYF.

This clonotype was seen only a few times. The chain links TRBV14 to TRBJ1-1, with 7 bases that match TRBD1. Looked up from germline, CDR1 is SGHDN and CDR2 is FVKESK. V lost 10 bases to trimming and J lost 4 bases; unmatched junction nucleotides: 6. CDR3 length equals 12 residues. CDR3 sequence: CATDRDGTEAFF. The CDR3 DNA sequence: TGTGCCACCGACAGGGATGGCACTGAAGCTTTCTTT.

The rearrangement uses TRBV10-3 and TRBJ2-1; 9 bases align to TRBD2. Germline V lookup: CDR1 ENHRY, CDR2 SYGVKD. Germline trimming cut 10 bases from V and 2 bases from J; bases unmatched to any gene: 6. CDR3 length: 14 amino acids. The CDR3, as DNA: TGTGCCACCACTTCTAGCGGGGCCTACAATGAGCAGTTCTTC. Its translation is CATTSSGAYNEQFF.

V usage is TRBV28 and J usage is TRBJ1-1, with D possibly being TRBD1 (5 bases). The germline V gene encodes CDR1 MDHEN and CDR2 SYDVKM. The V and J ends lost 4 bases and 6 bases respectively, with 18 bases between them. CDR3 length: 15 amino acids. The CDR3 sequence: CASSYGGALTPEAFF. Here the CDR3 DNA reads TGTGCCAGCAGTTACGGGGGTGCCCTCACTCCTGAAGCTTTCTTT.

This chain links TRBV18 with TRBJ1-5; no firm D call. Trimming left V 3 bases short and J 4 bases short, with 7 bases between. CDR3 length: 13 residues. The germline V gene has CDR1 KGHSH and CDR2 LQKENI. This chain's CDR3 is CASSPNLNQPQHF. CDR3 coding DNA: TGTGCCAGCTCACCGAACCTTAATCAGCCCCAGCATTTT.

The V and J genes are TRBV19 and TRBJ1-5, with D perhaps matching TRBD1 (5 bases). The CDR3 length is 13 residues. Germline V gene lookup returns CDR1 LNHDA and CDR2 SQIVND (reference sequence). Trimming took 7 bases from V and 2 from J, leaving 9 bases between them. CDR3 in amino acids: CASNQGRNQPQHF. The CDR3 region has the DNA TGTGCCAGTAATCAGGGCCGCAATCAGCCCCAGCATTTT.

This clonotype was detected only a few times. V gene TRBV14 combines with J gene TRBJ2-3; tentatively, D is TRBD2 (6 bases). Germline V gene sequence: CDR1 SGHDN, CDR2 FVKESK. The CDR3 covers 16 residues. Trimming took off 4 bases at V and 2 bases at J, with 16 bases between the two ends. CDR3 nucleotides: TGTGCCAGCAGCCCCCTCGGCGGGGCCACCACAGATACGCAGTATTTT. Protein: CASSPLGGATTDTQYF.

The chain recombines TRBV4-2 with TRBJ2-1; 8 bases fit TRBD1. The ends lost 5 bases at V and 2 bases at J; junction bases unmatched: 5. Germline CDR1 LGHNA, CDR2 YNFKEQ. This CDR3 region has 15 residues. The CDR3 coding sequence is TGTGCCAGCAGCGATGGGACAGGAGCCTACAATGAGCAGTTCTTC. Protein product: CASSDGTGAYNEQFF.

The sample holds one count of this clonotype. The V gene is TRBV20-1, the J gene TRBJ2-3, with D uncertain. CDR3 length: 12 residues. CDR1 and CDR2 from the germline V gene are DFQATT and SNEGSKA (reference sequence). Trimming took 3 bases from V and 11 from J, leaving 15 bases between them. The CDR3 DNA reads TGCAGTGCTAGGAGCTCCCCCTCGGGGCAGTATTTT. Protein: CSARSSPSGQYF.

The J gene is TRBJ2-7, the V gene TRBV7-2; no reliable D call. The CDR3 consists of 13 residues. Looked up from germline, CDR1 is SGHTA and CDR2 is FQGNSA. V lost 3 bases to trimming and J lost 2 bases, with 8 bases between them. The CDR3 loop is CASSFSVTYEQYF. In nucleotides, the CDR3 is TGTGCCAGCAGCTTCTCCGTCACCTACGAGCAGTACTTC.

CDR3 residues: CASSQEGRGSDTQYF. The CDR3 coding sequence is TGTGCCAGCAGCCAAGAAGGGCGGGGGTCAGATACGCAGTATTTT. J is TRBJ2-3 and V is TRBV4-2, with 7 positions matching TRBD2. V shed 0 bases, J shed 4 bases, and the junction held 4 bases outside the gene matches. CDR3 length: 15 residues. Germline V gene data show CDR1 as LGHNA and CDR2 as YNFKEQ.

CDR3 bases: TGCAGTGCTACATTGGGAAATAGCAATCAGCCCCAGCATTTT. Translating it yields CSATLGNSNQPQHF. The V call is TRBV20-1, the J call TRBJ1-5; D not resolved. There are 14 residues in the CDR3. Germline-derived CDR1 and CDR2 are DFQATT and SNEGSKA (reference sequence). Trimming pared 4 bases from V and 0 bases from J, leaving 10 bases between.

The rearrangement uses TRBV11-2 and TRBJ2-3; TRBD2 agrees at 12 bases. With V trimmed by 1 base and J by 2 bases, 10 bases remained unmatched. CDR1 and CDR2 from the germline V gene are SGHAT and FQNNGV. The CDR3 contains 19 residues. CDR3 protein: CASSLARSLAGGATDTQYF. The DNA of the CDR3 is TGTGCCAGCAGCTTAGCCCGATCACTAGCGGGGGGCGCCACAGATACGCAGTATTTT.

This chain uses TRBV6-1 with TRBJ2-7; possibly TRBD1 for D (6 bases). Germline loops: CDR1 MNHNS, CDR2 SASEGT. The CDR3 extends over 14 amino acids. Between the trimmed V and J ends, which lost 6 bases and 2 bases, there was a span of 14 bases. The CDR3 loop reads CASSDRDTTYEQYF. The CDR3 bases are TGTGCCAGCAGCGACCGGGACACAACCTACGAGCAGTACTTC.

This chain joins TRBV28 and TRBJ2-7; TRBD1 matches at 10 bases. The V gene end was trimmed by 4 bases and the J gene end by 3 bases; junction bases not matched to a gene: 9. The germline CDR1 and CDR2 sequences are MDHEN and SYDVKM. The CDR3 loop spans 16 amino acids. The CDR3 bases are TGTGCCAGCAGTTCATCCGGTGGACAGGGGGACTACGAGCAGTACTTC. Translated: CASSSSGGQGDYEQYF.

This chain joins TRBV20-1 and TRBJ1-5, with D possibly matching TRBD1 (6 bases). The germline V gene has CDR1 DFQATT and CDR2 SNEGSKA (reference sequence). Trimming stripped 3 bases from V and 4 bases from J, with 10 bases between. This CDR3 has 13 residues. The CDR3 spells CSASRQGNQPQHF. The DNA for the CDR3 is TGCAGTGCTAGTCGGCAGGGGAATCAGCCCCAGCATTTT.

This sequence joins TRBV25-1 and TRBJ1-1; possibly TRBD1 for D (6 bases). The V gene's germline CDR1 is MGHDK and CDR2 SYGVNS. The CDR3 consists of 13 residues. Trimming took 2 bases from V and 4 from J, leaving 8 bases between them. Here the CDR3 reads CASSETGSTEAFF. The CDR3 DNA reads as TGTGCCAGCAGTGAAACAGGGTCCACTGAAGCTTTCTTT. The complete variable domain, with remaining parts taken from reference TRBV25-1 and TRBJ1-1, reads EADIYQTPRYLVIGTGKKITLECSQTMGHDKMYWYQQDPGMELHLIHYSYGVNSTEKGDLSSESTVSRIRTEHFPLTLESARPSHTSQYLCASSETGSTEAFFGQGTRLTVV.

A word on this clonotype: Germline is not matched at one junction end, which may reflect a read error. J is TRBJ2-3 and V is TRBV5-4, with TRBD2 identical over 10 bases. The germline V gene has CDR1 SGHNT and CDR2 YYREEE (reference sequence). This CDR3 has 16 amino acids. The CDR3 spells CASSFSKRGGVDTQYF. The DNA of the CDR3 is TGCGCCAGCAGCTTTTCGAAGCGGGGGGGCGTAGATACGCAGTATTTT.

The chain uses TRBV28 and TRBJ2-7, with D unclear. Trimming removed 3 bases at V and 2 bases at J, with 5 bases between. Germline lookup yields CDR1 MDHEN and CDR2 SYDVKM. There are 12 residues in the CDR3. The CDR3 reads CASSLSTYEQYF. The CDR3, as DNA: TGTGCCAGCAGTTTGTCAACCTACGAGCAGTACTTC.

In this sample, this clonotype turned up once. The junction differs from germline at one of its ends, possibly a read error. V gene TRBV11-2 combines with J gene TRBJ2-1, with TRBD2 identical over 10 bases. The CDR3 contains 17 residues. Germline V lookup: CDR1 SGHAT, CDR2 FQNNGV. The CDR3 is CASSLGQIAGGFYERFF. The CDR3 region has the DNA TGTGCCAGCAGCTTAGGACAGATAGCGGGAGGTTTTTATGAGCGGTTCTTC. The complete variable domain, with remaining parts taken from reference TRBV11-2 and TRBJ2-1, reads EAGVAQSPRYKIIEKRQSVAFWCNPISGHATLYWYQQILGQGPKLLIQFQNNGVVDDSQLPKDRFSAERLKGVDSTLKIQPAKLEDSAVYLCASSLGQIAGGFYERFFGPGTRLTVL.